Listed below are T cell receptor beta chains from one sample, sequenced in a study of cytotoxic CD8 clonotypes in ibrutinib-treated CLL. Here immunoSEQ multiplex PCR was the method, and the copy in TCRdb shows in-frame clones only, minus some. The sample has about 97,000 clones, roughly 80% seen once; the top ten hold around 30%. This specimen consisted of PBMCs, obtained after 12 months of ibrutinib treatment. Receptors originate from a human donor with chronic lymphocytic leukemia. CDR3s include the opening cysteine and the closing phenylalanine or tryptophan. The order of the fields is V gene, D gene, J gene, clone size, CDR3 protein, CDR3 DNA. A D gene is named only where the DNA matches it firmly. Size is stated for part of the rows, as once, few or many counts, or as a class when the clone is expanded.

TRBV5-1	NA	TRBJ2-1	NA	CASSTQGSSTYNEQFF	TGCGCCAGCAGCACCCAGGGTAGCTCGACTTACAATGAGCAGTTCTTC
TRBV7-9	NA	TRBJ1-2	NA	CASSSGQGYTF	TGTGCCAGCAGCAGCGGACAGGGCTACACCTTC
TRBV7-3	TRBD2	TRBJ2-5	NA	CASSLMGPGTSALAAQYF	TGTGCCAGCAGCTTAATGGGTCCCGGGACTAGCGCCCTAGCGGCCCAGTACTTC
TRBV7-2	NA	TRBJ2-1	NA	CASSLAWQADEQFF	TGTGCCAGCAGCCTCGCGTGGCAGGCGGATGAGCAGTTCTTC
TRBV5-8	TRBD1	TRBJ1-4	once	CASSVHRGEKLFF	TGTGCCAGCAGCGTTCACAGGGGTGAAAAACTGTTTTTT
TRBV18	NA	TRBJ1-5	NA	CASSPWDGCNQPQHF	TGTGCCAGCTCTCCCTGGGATGGCTGCAATCAGCCCCAGCATTTT
TRBV5-6	NA	TRBJ1-1	NA	CASSLGSAATYTYTEAFF	TGTGCCAGCAGCTTGGGGTCCGCCGCCACTTATACTTACACTGAAGCTTTCTTT
TRBV7-2	NA	TRBJ2-2	NA	CASSPYVGGRTGELFF	TGTGCCAGCAGCCCCTACGTGGGGGGGCGGACCGGGGAGCTGTTTTTT
TRBV7-2	NA	TRBJ1-2	NA	CASSLDRTFGYTF	TGTGCCAGCAGCCTTGACAGGACGTTTGGCTACACCTTC
TRBV6-6	TRBD1	TRBJ1-1	few	CASSYGQGLNTEAFF	TGTGCCAGCAGTTACGGACAGGGCCTGAACACTGAAGCTTTCTTT
TRBV2	NA	TRBJ1-5	NA	CASMAGRNQPQHF	TGTGCCAGCATGGCAGGGAGAAATCAGCCCCAGCATTTT
TRBV6-4	NA	TRBJ1-5	NA	CASSDLLLGAGQPQHF	TGTGCCAGCAGTGACCTCCTTTTGGGGGCTGGTCAGCCCCAGCATTTT
TRBV5-1	TRBD1	TRBJ1-2	NA	CASSSSTGTGVGTVYGYTF	TGCGCCAGCAGTTCTTCAACCGGGACAGGGGTAGGGACCGTCTATGGCTACACCTTC
TRBV7-9	NA	TRBJ2-5	NA	CASSLGSGFETQYF	TGTGCCAGCAGCTTAGGGTCAGGGTTCGAGACCCAGTACTTC
TRBV11-3	NA	TRBJ1-6	NA	CASSLEAGLNSPLHF	TGTGCCAGCAGCTTAGAAGCAGGGCTTAATTCACCCCTCCACTTT
TRBV14	NA	TRBJ2-7	medium-sized	CASSERLGMWRANSYEQYF	TGTGCCAGCAGCGAAAGACTGGGCATGTGGAGGGCTAACTCCTACGAGCAGTACTTC
TRBV28	TRBD1	TRBJ2-7	once	CASSLSGTGGQYEQYF	TGTGCCAGCAGTTTATCGGGGACAGGGGGCCAGTACGAGCAGTACTTC
TRBV29-1	NA	TRBJ1-1	NA	CSVLQRGNTEAFF	TGCAGCGTTTTACAAAGGGGGAACACTGAAGCTTTCTTT
TRBV5-1	TRBD2	TRBJ2-2	NA	CASKIAGTNTGELFF	TGCGCCAGCAAAATAGCGGGGACTAACACCGGGGAGCTGTTTTTT
TRBV11-3	NA	TRBJ1-1	NA	CASSTLGMNTEAFF	TGTGCCAGCAGTACCTTGGGCATGAACACTGAAGCTTTCTTT
TRBV7-9	NA	TRBJ2-5	NA	CASSASESGQETQYF	TGTGCCAGCAGCGCCTCTGAATCCGGTCAAGAGACCCAGTACTTC
TRBV5-6	NA	TRBJ1-1	NA	CASSFFGRDTEAFF	TGTGCCAGCAGCTTTTTCGGCAGGGACACTGAAGCTTTCTTT
TRBV18	NA	TRBJ2-7	NA	CASSPPKGLFSYEQYF	TGTGCCAGCTCACCACCGAAGGGACTGTTCTCCTACGAGCAGTACTTC
TRBV7-8	NA	TRBJ1-1	NA	CASSPRQTMNTEAFF	TGTGCCAGCAGCCCCAGACAGACTATGAACACTGAAGCTTTCTTT
TRBV7-9	NA	TRBJ2-1	NA	CASSLELGNEQFF	TGTGCCAGCAGCTTAGAGTTGGGCAATGAGCAGTTCTTC
TRBV11-3	NA	TRBJ1-1	once	CASSFRSTDNTEAFF	TGTGCCAGCAGCTTTCGGTCGACGGATAACACTGAAGCTTTCTTT
TRBV27	NA	TRBJ2-6	once	CASSFGGLGANVLTF	TGTGCCAGCAGTTTTGGAGGGCTTGGGGCCAACGTCCTGACTTTC
TRBV2	NA	TRBJ2-7	NA	CASSVNQGYEQYF	TGTGCCAGCAGTGTGAACCAGGGGTACGAGCAGTACTTC
TRBV27	NA	TRBJ2-1	NA	CASSLSPGWTYNEQFF	TGTGCCAGCAGTTTATCACCCGGGTGGACCTACAATGAGCAGTTCTTC
TRBV7-2	NA	TRBJ2-2	NA	CASSLHRDGELFF	TGTGCCAGCAGCTTACACAGGGATGGGGAGCTGTTTTTT
TRBV28	NA	TRBJ2-1	NA	CASRDRNEQFF	TGTGCCAGCAGGGACAGAAATGAGCAGTTCTTC
TRBV7-6	TRBD1	TRBJ2-7	NA	CASSWGQAEQYF	TGTGCCAGCAGCTGGGGACAGGCCGAGCAGTACTTC
TRBV18	NA	TRBJ2-2	once	CASSPRPQRVTGELFF	TGTGCCAGCTCACCCCGGCCACAGCGCGTCACCGGGGAGCTGTTTTTT